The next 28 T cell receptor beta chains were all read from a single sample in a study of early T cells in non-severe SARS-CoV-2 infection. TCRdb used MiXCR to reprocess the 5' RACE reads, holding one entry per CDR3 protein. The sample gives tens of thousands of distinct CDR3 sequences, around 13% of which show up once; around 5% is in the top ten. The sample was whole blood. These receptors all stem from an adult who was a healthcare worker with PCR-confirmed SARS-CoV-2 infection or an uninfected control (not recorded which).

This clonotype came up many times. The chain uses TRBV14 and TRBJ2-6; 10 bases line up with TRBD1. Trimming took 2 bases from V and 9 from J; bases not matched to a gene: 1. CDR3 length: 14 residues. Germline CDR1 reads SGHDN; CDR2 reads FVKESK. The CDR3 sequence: CASSQWDRGNVLTF. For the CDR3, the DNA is TGTGCCAGCAGCCAATGGGACAGGGGCAACGTCCTGACTTTC.

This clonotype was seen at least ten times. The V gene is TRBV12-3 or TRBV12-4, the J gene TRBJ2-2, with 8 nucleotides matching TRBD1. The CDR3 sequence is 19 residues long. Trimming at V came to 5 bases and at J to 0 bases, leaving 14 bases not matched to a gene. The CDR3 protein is CASSPPDYGQGANTGELFF. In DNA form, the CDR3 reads TGTGCCAGCAGTCCCCCTGACTACGGACAGGGCGCGAACACCGGGGAGCTGTTTTTT.

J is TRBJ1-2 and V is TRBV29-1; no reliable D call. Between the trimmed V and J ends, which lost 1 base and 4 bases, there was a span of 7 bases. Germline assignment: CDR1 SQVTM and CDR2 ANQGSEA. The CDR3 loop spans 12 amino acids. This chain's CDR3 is CSVEGVSYGYTF. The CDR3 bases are TGCAGCGTTGAAGGGGTCAGCTATGGCTACACCTTC.

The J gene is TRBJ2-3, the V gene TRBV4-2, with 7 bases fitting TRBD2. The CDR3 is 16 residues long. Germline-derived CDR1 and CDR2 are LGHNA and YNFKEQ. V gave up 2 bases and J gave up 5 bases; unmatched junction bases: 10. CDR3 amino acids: CASSQTTSQHGDTQYF. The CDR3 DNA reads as TGTGCCAGCAGCCAAACGACTAGCCAGCATGGAGATACGCAGTATTTT.

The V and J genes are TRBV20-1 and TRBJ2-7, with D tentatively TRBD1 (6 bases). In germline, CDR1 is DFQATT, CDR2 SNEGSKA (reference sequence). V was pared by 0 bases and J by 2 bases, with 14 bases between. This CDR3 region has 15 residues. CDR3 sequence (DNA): TGCAGTGCTAGAGATCTCCGGGACAACACCTACGAGCAGTACTTC. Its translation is CSARDLRDNTYEQYF.

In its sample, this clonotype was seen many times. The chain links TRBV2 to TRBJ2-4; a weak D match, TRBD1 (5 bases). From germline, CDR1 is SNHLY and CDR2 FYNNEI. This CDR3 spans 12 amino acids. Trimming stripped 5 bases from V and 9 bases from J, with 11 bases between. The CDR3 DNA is TGTGCCAGCAGTACCGGACAAACCATTCAGTACTTC. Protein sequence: CASSTGQTIQYF.

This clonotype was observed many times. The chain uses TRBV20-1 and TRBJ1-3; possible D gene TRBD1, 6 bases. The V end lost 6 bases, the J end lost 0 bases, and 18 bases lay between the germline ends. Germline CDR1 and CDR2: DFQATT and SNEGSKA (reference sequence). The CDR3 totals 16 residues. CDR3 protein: CSAEHTGYYSGNTIYF. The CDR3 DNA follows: TGCAGTGCCGAACACACAGGGTACTACTCTGGAAACACCATATATTTT.

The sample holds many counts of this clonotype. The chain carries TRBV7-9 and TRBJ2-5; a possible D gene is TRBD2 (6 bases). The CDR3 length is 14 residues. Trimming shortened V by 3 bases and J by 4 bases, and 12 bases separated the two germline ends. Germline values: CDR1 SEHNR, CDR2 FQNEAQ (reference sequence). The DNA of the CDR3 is TGTGCCAGCAGCTTCCGCCGGGGAGGAGAGACCCAGTACTTC. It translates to CASSFRRGGETQYF.

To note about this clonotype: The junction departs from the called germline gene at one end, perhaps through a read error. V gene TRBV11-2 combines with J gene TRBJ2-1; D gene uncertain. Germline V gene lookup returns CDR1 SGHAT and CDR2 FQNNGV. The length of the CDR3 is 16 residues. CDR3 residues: CVSSLAPEQPNNEQFF. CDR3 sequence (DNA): TGTGTCAGCAGCTTAGCCCCGGAACAGCCCAACAATGAGCAGTTCTTC. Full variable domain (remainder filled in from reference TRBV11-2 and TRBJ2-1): EAGVAQSPRYKIIEKRQSVAFWCNPISGHATLYWYQQILGQGPKLLIQFQNNGVVDDSQLPKDRFSAERLKGVDSTLKIQPAKLEDSAVYLCVSSLAPEQPNNEQFFGPGTRLTVL.

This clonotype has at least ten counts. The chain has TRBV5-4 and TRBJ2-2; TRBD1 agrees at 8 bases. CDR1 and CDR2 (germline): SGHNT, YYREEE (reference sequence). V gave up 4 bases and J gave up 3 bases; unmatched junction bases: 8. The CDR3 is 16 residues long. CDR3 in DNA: TGTGCCAGCAGCCGCTCAGGGGGCGTGGACACCGGGGAGCTGTTTTTT. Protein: CASSRSGGVDTGELFF.

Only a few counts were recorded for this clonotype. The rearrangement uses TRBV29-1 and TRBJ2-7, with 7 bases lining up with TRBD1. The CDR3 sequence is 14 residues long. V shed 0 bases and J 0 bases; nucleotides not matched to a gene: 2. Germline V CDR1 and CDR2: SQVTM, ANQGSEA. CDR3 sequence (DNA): TGCAGCGTTGAAGATGGGGACAGCTCCTACGAGCAGTACTTC. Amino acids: CSVEDGDSSYEQYF.

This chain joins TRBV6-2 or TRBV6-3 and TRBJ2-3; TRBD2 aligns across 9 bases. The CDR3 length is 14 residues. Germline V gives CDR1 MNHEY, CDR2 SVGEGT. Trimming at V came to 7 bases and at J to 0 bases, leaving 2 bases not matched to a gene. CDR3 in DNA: TGTGCCAGCAAAACTAGCGGGAGCACAGATACGCAGTATTTT. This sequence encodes CASKTSGSTDTQYF.

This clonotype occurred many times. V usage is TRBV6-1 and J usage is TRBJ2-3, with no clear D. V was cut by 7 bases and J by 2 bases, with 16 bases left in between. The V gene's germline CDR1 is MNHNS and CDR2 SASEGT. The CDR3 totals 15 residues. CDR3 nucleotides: TGTGCCAGCACTACCTTCAGGCTCCTCACAGATACGCAGTATTTT. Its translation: CASTTFRLLTDTQYF.

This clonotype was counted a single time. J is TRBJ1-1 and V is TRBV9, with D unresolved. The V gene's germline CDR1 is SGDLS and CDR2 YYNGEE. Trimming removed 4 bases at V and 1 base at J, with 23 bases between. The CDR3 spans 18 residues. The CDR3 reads CASSYEGRPTTTNTEAFF. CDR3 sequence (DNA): TGTGCCAGCAGCTACGAGGGAAGGCCCACAACCACGAACACTGAAGCTTTCTTT. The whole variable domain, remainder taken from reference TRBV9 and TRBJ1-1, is DSGVTQTPKHLITATGQRVTLRCSPRSGDLSVYWYQQSLDQGLQFLIQYYNGEERAKGNILERFSAQQFPDLHSELNLSSLELGDSALYFCASSYEGRPTTTNTEAFFGQGTRLTVV.

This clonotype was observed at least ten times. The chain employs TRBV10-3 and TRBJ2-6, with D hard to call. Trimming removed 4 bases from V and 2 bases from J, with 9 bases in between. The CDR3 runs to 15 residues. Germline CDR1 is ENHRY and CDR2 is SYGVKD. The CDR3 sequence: CAISAKLAGANVLTF. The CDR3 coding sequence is TGTGCCATCAGTGCCAAGTTGGCTGGGGCCAACGTCCTGACTTTC.

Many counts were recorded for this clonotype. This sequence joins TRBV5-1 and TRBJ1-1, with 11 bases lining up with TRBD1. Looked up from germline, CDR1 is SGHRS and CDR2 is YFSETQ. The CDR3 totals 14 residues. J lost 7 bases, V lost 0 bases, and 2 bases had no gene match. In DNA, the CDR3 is TGCGCCAGCAGCTTGGGGACAGGGGGCTTTGAAGCTTTCTTT. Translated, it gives CASSLGTGGFEAFF.

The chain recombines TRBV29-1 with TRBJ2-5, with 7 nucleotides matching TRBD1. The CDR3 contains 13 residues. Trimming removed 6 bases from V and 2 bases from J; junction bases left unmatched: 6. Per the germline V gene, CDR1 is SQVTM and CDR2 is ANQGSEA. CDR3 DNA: TGCAGCGTCAAAGGGGGCAGTCAAGAGACCCAGTACTTC. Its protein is CSVKGGSQETQYF.

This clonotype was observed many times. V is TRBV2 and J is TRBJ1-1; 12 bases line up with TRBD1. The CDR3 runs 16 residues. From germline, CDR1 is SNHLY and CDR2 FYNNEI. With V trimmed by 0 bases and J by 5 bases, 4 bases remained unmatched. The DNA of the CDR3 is TGTGCCAGCAGTGAAGCGTGGGACAGGGGGCGGACTGAAGCTTTCTTT. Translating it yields CASSEAWDRGRTEAFF.

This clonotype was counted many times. The CDR3 DNA reads as TGTGCCGTCCGCGACAGCACCGGGGAGCTGTTTTTT. It encodes CAVRDSTGELFF. The genes are TRBV10-3 and TRBJ2-2, with D possibly matching TRBD1 (5 bases). The germline CDR1 and CDR2 sequences are ENHRY and SYGVKD. V was clipped by 11 bases and J by 4 bases, with 11 bases between them. The CDR3 runs 12 residues.

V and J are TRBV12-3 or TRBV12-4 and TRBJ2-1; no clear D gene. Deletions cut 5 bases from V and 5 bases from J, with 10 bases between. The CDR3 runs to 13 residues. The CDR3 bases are TGTGCCAGCAGTACAATTACAAACAATGAGCAGTTCTTC. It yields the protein CASSTITNNEQFF.

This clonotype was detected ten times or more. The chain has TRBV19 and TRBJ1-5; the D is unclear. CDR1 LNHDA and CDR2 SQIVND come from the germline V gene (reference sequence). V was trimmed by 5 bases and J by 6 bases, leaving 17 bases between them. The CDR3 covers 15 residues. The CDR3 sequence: CASSLPVLLPQPQHF. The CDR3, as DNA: TGTGCCAGTAGTCTGCCGGTGCTTCTCCCTCAGCCCCAGCATTTT.

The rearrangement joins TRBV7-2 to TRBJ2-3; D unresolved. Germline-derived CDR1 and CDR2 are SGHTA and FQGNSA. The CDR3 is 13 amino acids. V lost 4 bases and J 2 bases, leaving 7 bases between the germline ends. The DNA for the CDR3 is TGTGCCAGCAGCTCGACCCCCACAGATACGCAGTATTTT. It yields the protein CASSSTPTDTQYF.

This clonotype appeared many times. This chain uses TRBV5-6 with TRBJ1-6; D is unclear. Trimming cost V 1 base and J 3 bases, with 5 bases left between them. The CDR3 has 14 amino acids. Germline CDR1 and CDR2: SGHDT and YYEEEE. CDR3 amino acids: CASSLTVYNSPLHF. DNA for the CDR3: TGTGCCAGCAGCTTGACAGTCTATAATTCACCCCTCCACTTT.

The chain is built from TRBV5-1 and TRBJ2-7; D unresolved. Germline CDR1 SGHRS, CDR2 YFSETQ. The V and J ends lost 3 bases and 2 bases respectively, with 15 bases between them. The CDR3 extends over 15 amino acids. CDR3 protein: CASSSGRVPPYEQYF. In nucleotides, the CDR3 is TGCGCCAGCAGCTCGGGCCGTGTCCCCCCCTACGAGCAGTACTTC.

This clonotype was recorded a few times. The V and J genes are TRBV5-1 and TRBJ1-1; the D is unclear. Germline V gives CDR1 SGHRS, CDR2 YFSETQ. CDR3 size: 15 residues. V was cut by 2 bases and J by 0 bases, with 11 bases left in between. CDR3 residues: CASSFGQSMNTEAFF. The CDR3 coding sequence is TGCGCCAGCAGCTTTGGCCAATCTATGAACACTGAAGCTTTCTTT.

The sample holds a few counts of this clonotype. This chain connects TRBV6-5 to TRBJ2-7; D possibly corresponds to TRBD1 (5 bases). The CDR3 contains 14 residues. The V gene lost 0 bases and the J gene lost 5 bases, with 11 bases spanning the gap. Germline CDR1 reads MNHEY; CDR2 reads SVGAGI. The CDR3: CASSYSAGLNEQYF. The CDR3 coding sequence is TGTGCCAGCAGTTACTCCGCAGGGCTCAACGAGCAGTACTTC.

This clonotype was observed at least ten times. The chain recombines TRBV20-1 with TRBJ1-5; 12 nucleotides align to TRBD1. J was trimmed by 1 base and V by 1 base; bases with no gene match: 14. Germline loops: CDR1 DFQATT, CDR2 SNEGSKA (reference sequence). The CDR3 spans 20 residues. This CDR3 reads CSARVIEGQGARESNQPQHF. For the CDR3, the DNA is TGCAGTGCTAGAGTCATAGAGGGACAGGGGGCTCGGGAGAGCAATCAGCCCCAGCATTTT.

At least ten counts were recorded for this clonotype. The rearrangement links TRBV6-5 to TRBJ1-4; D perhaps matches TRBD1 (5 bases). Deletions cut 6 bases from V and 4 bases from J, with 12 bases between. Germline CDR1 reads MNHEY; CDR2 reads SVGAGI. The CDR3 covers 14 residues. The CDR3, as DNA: TGTGCCAGCAGCCGAGGGGCCGGTAATGAAAAACTGTTTTTT. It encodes CASSRGAGNEKLFF.